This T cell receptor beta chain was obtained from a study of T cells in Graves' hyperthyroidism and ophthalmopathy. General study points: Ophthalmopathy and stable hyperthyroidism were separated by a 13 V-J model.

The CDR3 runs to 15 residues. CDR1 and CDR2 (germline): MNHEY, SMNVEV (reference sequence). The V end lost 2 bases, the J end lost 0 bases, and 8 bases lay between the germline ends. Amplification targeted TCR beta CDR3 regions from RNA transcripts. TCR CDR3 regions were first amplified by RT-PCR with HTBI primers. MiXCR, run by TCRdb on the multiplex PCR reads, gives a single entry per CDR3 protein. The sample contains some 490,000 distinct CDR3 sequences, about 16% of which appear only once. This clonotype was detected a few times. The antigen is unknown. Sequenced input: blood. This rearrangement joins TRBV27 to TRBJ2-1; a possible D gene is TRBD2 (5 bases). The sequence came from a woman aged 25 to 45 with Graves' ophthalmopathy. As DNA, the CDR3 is TGTGCCAGCAGTTTAGACTACCCCTCCTACAATGAGCAGTTCTTC. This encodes CASSLDYPSYNEQFF.